This TCR beta chain was recovered during a study of Graves' ophthalmopathy and Graves' hyperthyroidism. At the level of the study: Sampling took place at initial diagnosis, with peripheral blood obtained before any treatment. General study findings and limits: Ophthalmopathy and stable hyperthyroidism were discriminated by a 13-signature model, with approximately 89% sensitivity and 70% to 84% specificity. With a specificity of around 77% and a sensitivity of about 69%, the model predicted ophthalmopathy progression.

The TCR beta CDR3 regions underwent amplification from RNA transcripts. HTBI-primed first-round RT-PCR preceded second-round multiplex PCR. Each CDR3 protein gets one entry after TCRdb re-called the multiplex PCR reads with MiXCR. The sample holds 680,000 or so distinct CDR3 sequences, approximately 21% seen once. This CDR3 has 17 amino acids. V dropped 10 bases and J dropped 5 bases, with 24 bases sitting between them. Looked up from germline, CDR1 is MNHNS and CDR2 is SASEGT. Comments on this clonotype: What it binds is unknown.

The clonotype originates from a woman aged 18-29 years with stable Graves' hyperthyroidism. Some clones in this sample may be carry-over from other donors' samples. V usage is TRBV6-1 and J usage is TRBJ1-6; D might be TRBD1 (6 bases). Material for sequencing was peripheral blood. Here the CDR3 reads CATLRRGGAEHNSPLHF. The CDR3 DNA is TGTGCCACCCTGCGACGGGGGGGGGCAGAACATAATTCACCCCTCCACTTT.